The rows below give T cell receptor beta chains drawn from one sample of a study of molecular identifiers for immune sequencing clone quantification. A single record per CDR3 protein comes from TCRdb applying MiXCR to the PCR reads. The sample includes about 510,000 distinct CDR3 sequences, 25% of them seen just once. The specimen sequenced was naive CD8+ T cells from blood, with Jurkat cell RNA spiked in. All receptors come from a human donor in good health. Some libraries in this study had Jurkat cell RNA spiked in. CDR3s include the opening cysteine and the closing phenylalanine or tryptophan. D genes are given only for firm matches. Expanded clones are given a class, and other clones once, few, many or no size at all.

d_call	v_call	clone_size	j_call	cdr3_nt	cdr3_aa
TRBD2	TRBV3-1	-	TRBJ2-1	TGTGCCAGCAGCCAAGTCCGAAGCGGGACGAGCTCCTACAATGAGCAGTTCTTC	CASSQVRSGTSSYNEQFF
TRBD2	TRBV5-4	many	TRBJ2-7	TGTGCCAGCAGCTTCGAGCGGGGGTACGAGCAGTACTTC	CASSFERGYEQYF
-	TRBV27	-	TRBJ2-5	TGTGCCAGCAGTTCAGGTGTGGCGGAGACCCAGTACTTC	CASSSGVAETQYF
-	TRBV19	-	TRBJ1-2	TGTGCCAGTAGTATTGGTCTGCAAGGCTACACCTTC	CASSIGLQGYTF
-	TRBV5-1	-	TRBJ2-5	TGCGCCAGCAGCCCTCCCTTACAAGAGGCCCAGTACTTC	CASSPPLQEAQYF
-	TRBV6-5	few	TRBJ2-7	TGTGCCAGCAGACAAGGCGGGACCCACTACGAGCAGTACTTC	CASRQGGTHYEQYF
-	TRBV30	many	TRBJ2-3	TGTGCCTGGAGAGAGCGGGGCACAGATACGCAGTATTTT	CAWRERGTDTQYF
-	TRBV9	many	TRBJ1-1	TGTGCCAGCAGCGTAGGGGCAGGGTTTGCGGACACTGAAGCTTTCTTT	CASSVGAGFADTEAFF
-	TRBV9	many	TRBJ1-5	TGTGCCAGCAGCGTTGTTGGAGATAGCAATCAGCCCCAGCATTTT	CASSVVGDSNQPQHF
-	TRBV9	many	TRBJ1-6	TGTGCCAGCAGCGTAGACGGGATGAATTCACCCCTCCACTTT	CASSVDGMNSPLHF
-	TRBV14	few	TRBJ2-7	TGTGCCAGCAGCCAAGGTGGGGAGTACTACGAGCAGTACTTC	CASSQGGEYYEQYF
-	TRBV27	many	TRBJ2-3	TGTGCCAGCAGCTTATATCCAGATACGCAGTATTTT	CASSLYPDTQYF
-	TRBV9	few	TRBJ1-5	TGTGCCAGCAGCGTAGGGCAGGGCTATCAGCCCCAGCATTTT	CASSVGQGYQPQHF
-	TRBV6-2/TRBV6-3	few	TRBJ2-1	TGTGCCAGCAGTTACTCGGGACCGAGCTCCTACAATGAGCAGTTCTTC	CASSYSGPSSYNEQFF
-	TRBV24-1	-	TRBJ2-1	TGTGCCACCTCCCCAGGGTTTTTCCCCTACAATGAGCAGTTCTTC	CATSPGFFPYNEQFF
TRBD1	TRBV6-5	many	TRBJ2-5	TGTGCCAGCAGTTACTCGGTGGCAGGGGGTATAGATGAAGAGACCCAGTACTTC	CASSYSVAGGIDEETQYF
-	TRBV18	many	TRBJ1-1	TGTGCCAGCTCACCTGAAAGGAATGAAGCTTTCTTT	CASSPERNEAFF
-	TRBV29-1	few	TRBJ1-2	TGCAGCGTTTTTCTCGAAGGGCACTATGGCTACACCTTC	CSVFLEGHYGYTF
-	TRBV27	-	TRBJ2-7	TGTGCCAGCAGTTTCGAGGGGTCCTACGAGCAGTACTTC	CASSFEGSYEQYF
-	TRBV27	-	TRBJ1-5	TGTGCCAGCAGTTTATCTGGCAGTCTAAGTCAGCCCCAGCATTTT	CASSLSGSLSQPQHF
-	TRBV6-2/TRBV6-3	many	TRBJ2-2	TGTGCCAGCAGCTGGACCTTCACCGGGGAGCTGTTTTTT	CASSWTFTGELFF
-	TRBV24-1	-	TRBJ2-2	TGTGCCACCAGTGACGACACCGGGGAGCTGTTTTTT	CATSDDTGELFF
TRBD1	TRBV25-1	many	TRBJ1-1	TGTGCCAGCAGTGGAGCAGGGGGGACTGAAGCTTTCTTT	CASSGAGGTEAFF
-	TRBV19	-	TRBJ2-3	TGTGCCAGTAGTATAATAGGGGGACTCTCGCCCGATACGCAGTATTTT	CASSIIGGLSPDTQYF
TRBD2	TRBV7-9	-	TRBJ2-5	TGTGCCAGCAGCTTAGCCCCCGGGACTAGCGGCCAAGAGACCCAGTACTTC	CASSLAPGTSGQETQYF
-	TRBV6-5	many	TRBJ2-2	TGTGCCAGCAGTGCCATCGGGGAGCTGTTTTTT	CASSAIGELFF
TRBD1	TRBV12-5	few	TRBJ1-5	TGTGCTAGTGGTTTTTTAACCGACAGGGTTAGCAATCAGCCCCAGCATTTT	CASGFLTDRVSNQPQHF
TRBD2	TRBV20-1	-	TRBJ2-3	TGCAGTGCCCCGGAGGAGCTAGCGGGAGGTTATACAGATACGCAGTATTTT	CSAPEELAGGYTDTQYF
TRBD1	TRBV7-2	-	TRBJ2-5	TGTGCCAGCAGTAAAGGGCGGAGGGACAGGGAGACCCAGTACTTC	CASSKGRRDRETQYF
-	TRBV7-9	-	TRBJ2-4	TGTGCCAGCAGCTTAGACGGGGAAGCCCCTTCTCTAGCCAAAAACATTCAGTACTTC	CASSLDGEAPSLAKNIQYF
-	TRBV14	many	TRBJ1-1	TGTGCCAGCAGCCAAGGAGCACCCATTAATGAAGCTTTCTTT	CASSQGAPINEAFF
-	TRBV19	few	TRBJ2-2	TGTGCCAGTAGTATAGAACAGGGAGCCACCGGGGAGCTGTTTTTT	CASSIEQGATGELFF
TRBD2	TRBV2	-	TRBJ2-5	TGTGCCAACACCCTACCGGGACTAGCGGGAGAGACCCAGTACTTC	CANTLPGLAGETQYF
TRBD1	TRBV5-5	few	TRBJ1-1	TGTGCCAGCAGCTTGGAGACAGGGGGCATGGCTGAAGCTTTCTTT	CASSLETGGMAEAFF
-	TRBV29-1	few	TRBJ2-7	TGCAGCGTTTTTGGGGGATTCACCTACGAGCAGTACTTC	CSVFGGFTYEQYF
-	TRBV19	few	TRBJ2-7	TGTGCCAGTAGTCACGAAGGGCGGACGGGCTACGAGCAGTACTTC	CASSHEGRTGYEQYF
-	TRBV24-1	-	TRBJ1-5	TGTGCCACCGCGGCGGCCGAAAGATTACCCCAGCATTTT	CATAAAERLPQHF
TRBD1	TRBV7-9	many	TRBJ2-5	TGTGCCAGCAGCTGGGACAGGGATCAAGAGACCCAGTACTTC	CASSWDRDQETQYF
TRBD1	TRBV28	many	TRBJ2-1	TGTGCCAGCAGTACCCTGACAGGGCCGGGAACTGAGTTC	CASSTLTGPGTEF
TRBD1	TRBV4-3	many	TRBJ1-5	TGCGCCAGCAGCCAGACCACAGGGGAAGAACCCCAGCCCCAGCATTTT	CASSQTTGEEPQPQHF